Each of the 24 T cell receptor beta chains below was sequenced from the same sample in a study of Ad26.COV2.S vaccination and SARS-CoV-2 variants. Sequencing used immunoSEQ multiplex PCR; TCRdb keeps in-frame clones, though not all of them. Of roughly 380,000 clones listed, 70% to 90% are singletons. As for treatment: some 19 received Ad26.COV2.S at low or high dose, single or two shots; about 5 received placebo; per-sample allocation not given. The samples date from day 63 after the first vaccine or placebo injection. The material was peripheral blood, obtained in a trial of Ad26.COV2.S vaccine versus placebo. All receptors come from a person aged 18-65 years who received the Ad26.COV2.S COVID-19 vaccine or a placebo.

This chain connects TRBV9 to TRBJ1-1, with D possibly matching TRBD1 (5 bases). The CDR3 has 13 amino acids. Germline CDR1 SGDLS, CDR2 YYNGEE. Deletions cut 0 bases from V and 5 bases from J, with 8 bases between. The CDR3, as DNA: TGTGCCAGCAGCGTAGTGACAGAGACTGAAGCTTTCTTT. Residues: CASSVVTETEAFF.

This rearrangement joins TRBV5-1 to TRBJ2-1; 13 nucleotides line up with TRBD2. The CDR3 is 16 amino acids. Germline lookup yields CDR1 SGHRS and CDR2 YFSETQ. Trimming at V came to 4 bases and at J to 2 bases, leaving 3 bases not matched to a gene. This chain's CDR3 is CASSRGLAGAYNEQFF. The CDR3 DNA is TGCGCCAGCAGCCGCGGACTAGCGGGGGCCTACAATGAGCAGTTCTTC.

The CDR3 DNA reads as TGTGCCAGCAGCCTTGCTAGGGGCAATGAGCAGTTCTTC. Protein product: CASSLARGNEQFF. The genes are TRBV11-2 and TRBJ2-1; perhaps TRBD1 as D (5 bases). The CDR3 consists of 13 residues. Germline CDR1 SGHAT, CDR2 FQNNGV. Trimming cost V 5 bases and J 6 bases, with 11 bases left between them.

The chain recombines TRBV6-5 with TRBJ1-4, with a weak D call TRBD1 (5 bases). The germline V gene has CDR1 MNHEY and CDR2 SVGAGI. V was shortened by 4 bases and J by 11 bases, with 17 bases between the two germline ends. The CDR3 loop spans 14 amino acids. The CDR3 protein is CASSSAGSSGKLFF. The CDR3, as DNA: TGTGCCAGCAGTTCCGCAGGGAGTTCAGGCAAACTGTTTTTT.

The chain is built from TRBV2 and TRBJ2-4; D gene ambiguous. Trimming removed 7 bases from V and 16 bases from J, with 17 bases in between. This CDR3 comprises 11 residues. Per the germline V gene, CDR1 is SNHLY and CDR2 is FYNNEI. CDR3 amino acids: CASIGQLIVYF. CDR3 in DNA: TGTGCCAGCATAGGGCAGTTGATCGTCTACTTC. Drawing the rest from reference TRBV2 and TRBJ2-4, the complete variable domain is EPEVTQTPSHQVTQMGQEVILRCVPISNHLYFYWYRQILGQKVEFLVSFYNNEISEKSEIFDDQFSVERPDGSNFTLKIRSTKLEDSAMYFCASIGQLIVYFGAGTRLSVL.

J is TRBJ1-5 and V is TRBV23-1; D not certain. TRBV23-1 carries the ORF label, with uncertain function. The CDR3 is 15 residues long. Trimming shortened V by 0 bases and J by 6 bases, and 12 bases separated the two germline ends. The CDR3 protein is CASSQSHLGSQPQHF. The CDR3 DNA sequence: TGCGCCAGCAGTCAATCCCACCTTGGCAGTCAGCCCCAGCATTTT.

The gene calls are TRBV5-1 and TRBJ2-7, with a possible D match to TRBD1 (5 bases). The CDR3 covers 14 residues. Trimming cost V 2 bases and J 2 bases, with 11 bases left between them. Germline V gives CDR1 SGHRS, CDR2 YFSETQ. CDR3 DNA sequence: TGCGCCAGCAGCTTTCATCAGGGCGCCTACGAGCAGTACTTC. Protein product: CASSFHQGAYEQYF. Filled out from reference TRBV5-1 and TRBJ2-7, the complete variable domain reads KAGVTQTPRYLIKTRGQQVTLSCSPISGHRSVSWYQQTPGQGLQFLFEYFSETQRNKGNFPGRFSGRQFSNSRSEMNVSTLELGDSALYLCASSFHQGAYEQYFGPGTRLTVT.

CDR3 amino acids: CAISENIQDRVRETQYF. The CDR3 region has the DNA TGTGCCATCAGTGAAAACATCCAGGACAGGGTGAGAGAGACCCAGTACTTC. The genes are TRBV10-3 and TRBJ2-5, with 8 bases matching TRBD1. The CDR3 runs to 17 residues. V was pared by 3 bases and J by 4 bases, with 13 bases of the junction left unmatched. CDR1 and CDR2 (germline): ENHRY, SYGVKD.

The chain is built from TRBV3-1 (or the pseudogene TRBV3-2) and TRBJ2-7, with TRBD1 identical over 9 bases. V shed 6 bases and J 0 bases; nucleotides not matched to a gene: 6. The CDR3 spans 15 residues. Germline lookup yields CDR1 LGHDT and CDR2 YNNKEL (reference sequence). The CDR3: CASSRTGESSYEQYF. The DNA of the CDR3 is TGTGCCAGCAGTCGGACAGGGGAGAGCTCCTACGAGCAGTACTTC.

This rearrangement joins TRBV7-6 to TRBJ1-1; no clear D. CDR1 is SGHVS and CDR2 is FNYEAQ in the germline V gene. This CDR3 has 12 amino acids. V was shortened by 5 bases and J by 6 bases, with 10 bases between the two germline ends. CDR3 coding DNA: TGTGCCAGCAGCCACAGTGGATCTGAAGCTTTCTTT. It codes for CASSHSGSEAFF.

This chain connects TRBV19 to TRBJ1-2; possible D gene TRBD1, 5 bases. Deletions cut 8 bases from V and 4 bases from J, with 14 bases between. Germline V gene data show CDR1 as LNHDA and CDR2 as SQIVND (reference sequence). CDR3 length equals 13 residues. Here the CDR3 reads CASGAREGYGYTF. The CDR3 bases are TGTGCCAGTGGGGCAAGGGAAGGCTATGGCTACACCTTC.

The genes are TRBV27 and TRBJ1-1, with D unclear. CDR1 and CDR2 (germline): MNHEY, SMNVEV (reference sequence). V was pared by 0 bases and J by 5 bases, with 7 bases between. This CDR3 is 13 amino acids long. The CDR3 coding sequence is TGTGCCAGCAGTTTATCCCACGGAACTGAAGCTTTCTTT. Amino acid sequence: CASSLSHGTEAFF.

This chain links TRBV9 with TRBJ2-1, with TRBD1 matching 10 bases. The CDR3 totals 16 residues. Germline V lookup: CDR1 SGDLS, CDR2 YYNGEE. The V segment lost 5 bases and the J segment 5 bases; nucleotides outside the gene matches: 10. CDR3 loop: CASSPPPGQGNNEQFF. The CDR3 DNA reads TGTGCCAGCAGTCCCCCCCCGGGACAGGGGAACAATGAGCAGTTCTTC.

This chain links TRBV7-9 with TRBJ1-2; D not certain. The CDR3 runs 12 residues. Germline V gives CDR1 SEHNR, CDR2 FQNEAQ (reference sequence). V lost 2 bases and J lost 6, with 7 bases in between. CDR3 protein: CASSLSGHGYTF. CDR3 nucleotide sequence: TGTGCCAGCAGCTTATCCGGGCATGGCTACACCTTC.

The J gene is TRBJ2-7, the V gene TRBV10-1; the D gene could be TRBD1 or TRBD2 (5 bases each). The CDR3 extends over 16 amino acids. From germline, CDR1 is WNHNN and CDR2 SYGVQD (reference sequence). Trimming cost V 0 bases and J 0 bases, with 12 bases left between them. The CDR3 region is CASSESDRGHSYEQYF. The CDR3, as DNA: TGCGCCAGCAGTGAGTCGGACCGGGGCCACTCCTACGAGCAGTACTTC.

This chain uses TRBV6-5 with TRBJ2-3, with 8 bases lining up with TRBD2. Germline V CDR1 and CDR2: MNHEY, SVGAGI. The CDR3 totals 15 residues. The V and J ends lost 5 bases and 2 bases, in that order; junction bases with no gene match: 6. As DNA, the CDR3 is TGTGCCAGCAGTCTGCAGCGGGGGCTCACAGATACGCAGTATTTT. This codes for CASSLQRGLTDTQYF.

The chain recombines TRBV6-5 with TRBJ1-2; 7 bases match TRBD1. Germline-derived CDR1 and CDR2 are MNHEY and SVGAGI. Trimming took 5 bases from V and 3 from J; bases not matched to a gene: 6. This CDR3 contains 14 residues. The CDR3 nucleotides are TGTGCCAGCAGTAAGGCAGGGGGGGACTATGGCTACACCTTC. Amino acids: CASSKAGGDYGYTF.

The chain links TRBV11-2 to TRBJ2-1, with a possible D match to TRBD2 (5 bases). The CDR3 has 16 amino acids. CDR1 and CDR2 (germline): SGHAT, FQNNGV. Trimming took 0 bases from V and 0 from J, leaving 9 bases between them. The CDR3: CASSLDQGSSYNEQFF. The CDR3 DNA is TGTGCCAGCAGCTTAGATCAAGGGAGCTCCTACAATGAGCAGTTCTTC.

This sequence joins TRBV6-6 and TRBJ2-7; 8 bases align to TRBD1. In germline, CDR1 is MNHNY, CDR2 SVGAGI (reference sequence). Unmatched junction bases numbered 4, after V lost 5 bases and J lost 7 bases. The CDR3 loop spans 12 amino acids. CDR3 DNA: TGTGCCAGCAGTCCGACAGGGGAAGAGCAGTACTTC. Encoded protein: CASSPTGEEQYF.

The gene calls are TRBV9 and TRBJ2-2; D might be TRBD1 (5 bases). From germline, CDR1 is SGDLS and CDR2 YYNGEE. V dropped 0 bases and J dropped 2 bases, with 14 bases sitting between them. This CDR3 comprises 17 residues. This CDR3 is CASSVEGDSRNTGELFF. Written as DNA, the CDR3 is TGTGCCAGCAGCGTAGAGGGCGACAGTCGAAACACCGGGGAGCTGTTTTTT.

This sequence joins TRBV7-3 and TRBJ2-3; 11 nucleotides agree with TRBD2. Per germline, CDR1 SGHTA and CDR2 FQGTGA. CDR3 length: 16 residues. Trimming removed 5 bases from V and 2 bases from J; junction bases left unmatched: 6. CDR3 sequence: CASSPHSGGATDTQYF. CDR3 DNA: TGTGCCAGCAGCCCCCATAGCGGGGGGGCCACAGATACGCAGTATTTT.

The rearrangement links TRBV6-2 or TRBV6-3 to TRBJ2-1; 8 bases fit TRBD1. The length of the CDR3 is 15 residues. The junction had 9 bases not matched to a gene; V was cut back by 4 bases and J by 7 bases. Per the germline V gene, CDR1 is MNHEY and CDR2 is SVGEGT. Here the CDR3 reads CASSSNGRGRNEQFF. DNA of the CDR3: TGTGCCAGCAGTTCTAACGGCAGGGGGCGTAATGAGCAGTTCTTC.

This clone occurred once. V is TRBV12-3 or TRBV12-4 and J is TRBJ2-5, with D perhaps TRBD2 (6 bases). CDR3 size: 12 residues. V dropped 6 bases and J dropped 5 bases, with 10 bases sitting between them. CDR3: CASSHRGETQYF. The CDR3 nucleotides read TGTGCCAGCAGCCACCGGGGGGAGACCCAGTACTTC.

This sequence joins TRBV7-2 and TRBJ2-3; D possibly corresponds to TRBD2 (5 bases). Per germline, CDR1 SGHTA and CDR2 FQGNSA. Trimming pared 3 bases from V and 1 base from J, leaving 5 bases between. This CDR3 comprises 13 residues. The CDR3 DNA is TGTGCCAGCAGCTTTAGCGGCACAGATACGCAGTATTTT. Translated, it gives CASSFSGTDTQYF.